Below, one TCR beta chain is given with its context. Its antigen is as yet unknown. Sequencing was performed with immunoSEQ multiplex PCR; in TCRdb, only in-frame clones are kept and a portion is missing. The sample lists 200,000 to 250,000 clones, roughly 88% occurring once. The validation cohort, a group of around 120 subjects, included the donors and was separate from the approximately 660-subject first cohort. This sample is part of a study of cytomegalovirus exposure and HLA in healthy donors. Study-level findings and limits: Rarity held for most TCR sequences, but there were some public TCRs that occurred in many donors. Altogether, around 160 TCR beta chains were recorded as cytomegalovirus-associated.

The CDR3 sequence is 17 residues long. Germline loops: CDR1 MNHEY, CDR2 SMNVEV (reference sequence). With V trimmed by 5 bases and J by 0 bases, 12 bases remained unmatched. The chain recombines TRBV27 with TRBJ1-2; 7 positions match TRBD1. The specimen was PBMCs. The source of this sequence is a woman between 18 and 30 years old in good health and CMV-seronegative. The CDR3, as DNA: TGTGCCAGCAGTCCCCACGATGAGACAGGGCCTAACTATGGCTACACCTTC. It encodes CASSPHDETGPNYGYTF.